The present T cell receptor beta chain was sequenced within a study of T cell changes during pregnancy in multiple sclerosis. Generated by immunoSEQ multiplex PCR, the TCRdb table keeps only in-frame clones and is missing some. The data contain tens of thousands of clones, 93% of them singletons. Source: peripheral blood, taken after pregnancy. The clonotype comes from a female donor with multiple sclerosis, enrolled in a pregnancy study.

For the CDR3, the DNA is TGTGCCAGCAGTTTCTCTACTAGCGGGAGGTACCGCGAGCAGTACTTC. Translating gives CASSFSTSGRYREQYF. The V gene is TRBV28, the J gene TRBJ2-7; 12 bases match TRBD2. V lost 3 bases, J lost 6 bases, and 9 bases stayed unmatched. Per the germline V gene, CDR1 is MDHEN and CDR2 is SYDVKM. This CDR3 is built from 16 residues.